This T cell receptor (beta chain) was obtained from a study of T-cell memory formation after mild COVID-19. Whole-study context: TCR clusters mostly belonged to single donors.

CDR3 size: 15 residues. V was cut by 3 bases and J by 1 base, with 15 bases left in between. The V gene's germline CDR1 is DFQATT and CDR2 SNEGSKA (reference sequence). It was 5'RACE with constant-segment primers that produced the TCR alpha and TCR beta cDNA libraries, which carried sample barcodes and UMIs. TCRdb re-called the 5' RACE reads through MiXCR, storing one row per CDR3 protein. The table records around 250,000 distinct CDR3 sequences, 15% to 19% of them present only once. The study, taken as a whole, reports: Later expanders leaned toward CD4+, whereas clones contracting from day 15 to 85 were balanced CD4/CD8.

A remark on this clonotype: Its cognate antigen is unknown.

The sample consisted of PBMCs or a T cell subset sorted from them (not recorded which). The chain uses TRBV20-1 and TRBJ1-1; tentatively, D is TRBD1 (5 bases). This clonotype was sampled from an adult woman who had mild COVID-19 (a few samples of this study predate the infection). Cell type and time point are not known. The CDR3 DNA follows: TGCAGTGCTAGCCGAGGAGGACACACGAACACTGAAGCTTTCTTT. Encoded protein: CSASRGGHTNTEAFF.